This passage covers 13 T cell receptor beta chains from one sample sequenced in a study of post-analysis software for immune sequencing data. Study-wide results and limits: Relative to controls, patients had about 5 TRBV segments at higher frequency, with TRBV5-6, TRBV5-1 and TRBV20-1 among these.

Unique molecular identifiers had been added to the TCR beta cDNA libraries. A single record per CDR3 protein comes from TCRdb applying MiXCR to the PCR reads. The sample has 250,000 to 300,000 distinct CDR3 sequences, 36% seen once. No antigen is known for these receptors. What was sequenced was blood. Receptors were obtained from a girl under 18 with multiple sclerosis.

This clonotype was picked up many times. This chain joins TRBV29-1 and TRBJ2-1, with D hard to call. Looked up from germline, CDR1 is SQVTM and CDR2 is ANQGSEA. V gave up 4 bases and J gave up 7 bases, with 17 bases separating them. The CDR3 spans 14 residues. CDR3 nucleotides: TGCAGCGTTGTCTCGCCCGTAAGTAATAATGAGCAGTTCTTC. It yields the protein CSVVSPVSNNEQFF.

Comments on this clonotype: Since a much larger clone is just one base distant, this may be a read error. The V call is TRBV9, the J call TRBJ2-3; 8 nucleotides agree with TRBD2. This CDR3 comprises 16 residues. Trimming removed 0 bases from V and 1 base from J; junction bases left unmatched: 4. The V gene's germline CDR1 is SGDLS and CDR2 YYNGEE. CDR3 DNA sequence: TGTGCCAGCAGCGTAGCTAGAGCGGGAGGCACAGATACGCAGTATTTT. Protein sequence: CASSVARAGGTDTQYF.

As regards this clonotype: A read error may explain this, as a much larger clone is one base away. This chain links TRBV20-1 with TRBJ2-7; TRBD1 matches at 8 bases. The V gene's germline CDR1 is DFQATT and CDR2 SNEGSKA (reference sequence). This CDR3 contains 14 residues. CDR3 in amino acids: CNANLDRGSYEQYF. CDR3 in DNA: TGCAATGCTAACCTTGACAGGGGCTCCTACGAGCAGTACTTC.

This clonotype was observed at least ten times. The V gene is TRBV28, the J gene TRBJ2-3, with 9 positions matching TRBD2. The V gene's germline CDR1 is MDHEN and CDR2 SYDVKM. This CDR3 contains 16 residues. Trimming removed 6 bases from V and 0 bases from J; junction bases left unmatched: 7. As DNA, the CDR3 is TGTGCCAGCAGCCAACGTACTAGCGGGAGCACAGATACGCAGTATTTT. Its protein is CASSQRTSGSTDTQYF.

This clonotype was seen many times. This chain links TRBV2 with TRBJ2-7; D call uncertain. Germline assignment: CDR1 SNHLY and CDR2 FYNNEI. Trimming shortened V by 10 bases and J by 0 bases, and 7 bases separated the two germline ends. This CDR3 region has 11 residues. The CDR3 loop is CATFGSYEQYF. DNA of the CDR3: TGTGCCACCTTCGGCTCCTACGAGCAGTACTTC.

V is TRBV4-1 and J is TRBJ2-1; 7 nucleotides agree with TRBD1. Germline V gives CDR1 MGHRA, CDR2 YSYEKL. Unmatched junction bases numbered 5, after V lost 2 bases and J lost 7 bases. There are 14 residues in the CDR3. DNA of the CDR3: TGCGCCAGCAGCCAATCGGGACAGCGGAATGAGCAGTTCTTC. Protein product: CASSQSGQRNEQFF.

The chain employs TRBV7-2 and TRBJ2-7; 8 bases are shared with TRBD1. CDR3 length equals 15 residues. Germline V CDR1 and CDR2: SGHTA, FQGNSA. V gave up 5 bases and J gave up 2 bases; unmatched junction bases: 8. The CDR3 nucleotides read TGTGCCAGCAGCCTCGAGGGGACAGGACCCTACGAGCAGTACTTC. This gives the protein CASSLEGTGPYEQYF.

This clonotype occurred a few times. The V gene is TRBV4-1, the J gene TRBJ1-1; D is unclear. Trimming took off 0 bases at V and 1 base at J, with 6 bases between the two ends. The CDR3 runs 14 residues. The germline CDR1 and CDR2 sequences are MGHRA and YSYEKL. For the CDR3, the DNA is TGCGCCAGCAGCCAAGACCAGAGGAACACTGAAGCTTTCTTT. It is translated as CASSQDQRNTEAFF.

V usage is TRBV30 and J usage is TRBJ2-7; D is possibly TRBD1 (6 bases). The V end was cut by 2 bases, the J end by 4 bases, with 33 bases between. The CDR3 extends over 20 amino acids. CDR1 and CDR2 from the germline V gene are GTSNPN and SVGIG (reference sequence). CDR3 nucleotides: TGTGCCTGGAGTCCAGGGGAAGGGCAAGTTGGCTCAAAGTTTTTTTACGAGCAGTACGTC. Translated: CAWSPGEGQVGSKFFYEQYV.

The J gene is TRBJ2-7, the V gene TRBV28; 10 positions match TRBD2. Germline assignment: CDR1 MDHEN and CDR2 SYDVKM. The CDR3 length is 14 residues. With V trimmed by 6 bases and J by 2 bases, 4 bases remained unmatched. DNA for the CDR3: TGTGCCAGCAGGAGGACTAGCGGACCCTACGAGCAGTACTTC. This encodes CASRRTSGPYEQYF. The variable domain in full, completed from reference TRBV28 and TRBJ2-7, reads DVKVTQSSRYLVKRTGEKVFLECVQDMDHENMFWYRQDPGLGLRLIYFSYDVKMKEKGDIPEGYSVSREKKERFSLILESASTNQTSMYLCASRRTSGPYEQYFGPGTRLTVT.

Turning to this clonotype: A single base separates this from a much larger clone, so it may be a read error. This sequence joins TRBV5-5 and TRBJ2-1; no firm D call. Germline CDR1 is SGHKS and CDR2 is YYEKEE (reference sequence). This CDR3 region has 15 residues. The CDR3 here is CASSFGFSSYNEKFF. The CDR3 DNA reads TGTGCCAGCAGCTTCGGGTTTAGCTCCTACAATGAGAAGTTCTTC.

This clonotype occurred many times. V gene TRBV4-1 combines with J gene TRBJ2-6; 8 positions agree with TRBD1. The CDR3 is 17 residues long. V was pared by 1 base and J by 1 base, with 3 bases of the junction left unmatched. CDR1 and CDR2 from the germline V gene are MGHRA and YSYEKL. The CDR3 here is CASSQGQGLSGANVLTF. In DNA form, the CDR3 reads TGCGCCAGCAGCCAAGGACAGGGGTTATCTGGGGCCAACGTCCTGACTTTC.

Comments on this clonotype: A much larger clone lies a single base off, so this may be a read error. CDR3 coding DNA: TGTGCCAGCAGCTTTACTGGAGGCACAGATGCGCAGTATTTT. Encoded protein: CASSFTGGTDAQYF. The V call is TRBV5-6, the J call TRBJ2-3, with D possibly being TRBD2 (5 bases). From germline, CDR1 is SGHDT and CDR2 YYEEEE. The CDR3 runs to 14 residues.